These 19 T cell receptor beta chains came from one sample sequenced in a study of T-cell reconstitution after alpha-beta-depleted transplantation in children. TCRbeta library preparation incorporated unique molecular identifiers. TCRdb re-called the PCR reads with MiXCR, one entry per CDR3 protein. The sample shows 200,000 to 250,000 distinct CDR3 sequences, under 9.5% of them seen only once. The sample in question was PBMCs from the stem cell graft donor, obtained from the stem cell graft. The source is a human donor who donated a stem cell graft to a child with acute lymphoblastic leukemia.

The chain links TRBV5-1 to TRBJ1-5, with 9 bases that match TRBD1. The trim removed 4 bases at V and 4 bases at J, leaving 3 bases unmatched. The CDR3 extends over 14 amino acids. The germline V gene has CDR1 SGHRS and CDR2 YFSETQ. The CDR3 reads CASSKGTGNQPQHF. CDR3 sequence (DNA): TGCGCCAGCAGCAAGGGGACAGGGAATCAGCCCCAGCATTTT.

The chain employs TRBV3-1 and TRBJ1-1; possible D gene TRBD1, 6 bases. This CDR3 has 17 residues. CDR1 is LGHDT and CDR2 is YNNKEL in the germline V gene (reference sequence). The ends were cut back, 2 bases at V and 1 base at J, with 17 bases in the middle. CDR3 loop: CASSQSRGPTWNTEAFF. Written as DNA, the CDR3 is TGTGCCAGCAGCCAAAGCAGGGGTCCCACCTGGAACACTGAAGCTTTCTTT. Filled out from reference TRBV3-1 and TRBJ1-1, the complete variable domain reads DTAVSQTPKYLVTQMGNDKSIKCEQNLGHDTMYWYKQDSKKFLKIMFSYNNKELIINETVPNRFSPKSPDKAHLNLHINSLELGDSAVYFCASSQSRGPTWNTEAFFGQGTRLTVV.

This chain links TRBV7-9 with TRBJ2-4; D gene uncertain. CDR1 is SEHNR and CDR2 is FQNEAQ in the germline V gene (reference sequence). The CDR3 loop spans 12 amino acids. Trimming took 0 bases from V and 10 from J, leaving 7 bases between them. CDR3 sequence (DNA): TGTGCCAGCAGCTTAGCGCTTGATATTCAGTACTTC. Amino acids: CASSLALDIQYF.

The V gene is TRBV20-1, the J gene TRBJ2-6; D not certain. CDR3 length: 13 residues. Germline CDR1 DFQATT, CDR2 SNEGSKA (reference sequence). V was shortened by 3 bases and J by 4 bases, with 7 bases between the two germline ends. The CDR3 DNA follows: TGCAGTGCTAGGGCAGGCGGGGCCAACGTCCTGACTTTC. It yields the protein CSARAGGANVLTF.

The chain carries TRBV7-7 and TRBJ2-3, with 10 bases fitting TRBD2. J was trimmed by 2 bases and V by 7 bases; bases with no gene match: 6. The CDR3 contains 15 residues. CDR1 is SSHAT and CDR2 is FNYEAQ in the germline V gene (reference sequence). In DNA form, the CDR3 reads TGTGCCAGCACCCTAGCGGGGGCCCCCACAGATACGCAGTATTTT. Amino acids: CASTLAGAPTDTQYF.

There are a few counts of this clonotype. This chain uses TRBV5-1 with TRBJ1-6; the D gene is possibly TRBD1 (5 bases). CDR1 is SGHRS and CDR2 is YFSETQ in the germline V gene. Trimming left V 0 bases short and J 5 bases short, with 12 bases between. The CDR3 has 16 residues. For the CDR3, the DNA is TGCGCCAGCAGCTTGGTTGTGCAGGGTGATAATTCACCCCTCCACTTT. Translating it yields CASSLVVQGDNSPLHF.

This clonotype has only a few counts. V and J are TRBV18 and TRBJ1-5; TRBD1 might be the D (5 bases). Trimming cost V 0 bases and J 4 bases, with 10 bases left between them. Germline CDR1 KGHSH, CDR2 LQKENI. The CDR3 consists of 15 residues. CDR3 sequence reads: CASSPPGQGNQPQHF. The CDR3 DNA sequence: TGTGCCAGCTCACCACCCGGGCAGGGAAATCAGCCCCAGCATTTT.

This clonotype was recorded at least ten times. V and J are TRBV19 and TRBJ1-2; unclear D gene. The CDR3 has 13 residues. Trimming pared 4 bases from V and 2 bases from J, leaving 8 bases between. Germline V gene sequence: CDR1 LNHDA, CDR2 SQIVND (reference sequence). This CDR3 reads CASSNEGNYGYTF. Here the CDR3 DNA reads TGTGCCAGTAGTAATGAGGGCAACTATGGCTACACCTTC.

This clonotype has ten or more counts. The J gene is TRBJ2-1, the V gene TRBV6-5, with D possibly TRBD2 on 6 matching bases. Germline CDR1 reads MNHEY; CDR2 reads SVGAGI. The V end lost 8 bases, the J end lost 2 bases, and 13 bases lay between the germline ends. The CDR3 is made up of 14 amino acids. The CDR3 sequence is CASRNSGTYNEQFF. Written as DNA, the CDR3 is TGTGCCAGCCGGAATAGCGGAACCTACAATGAGCAGTTCTTC.

This clonotype was seen more than once but under ten times. The CDR3, as DNA: TGTGCCAGCCGACCCGACAGAAAACGAAATCAGCCCCAGCATTTT. Its protein product is CASRPDRKRNQPQHF. The chain combines TRBV7-8 with TRBJ1-5, with a weak D call TRBD1 (5 bases). V was shortened by 8 bases and J by 4 bases, with 18 bases between the two germline ends. The CDR3 totals 15 residues. Germline assignment: CDR1 SGHVS and CDR2 FQNEAQ.

This clonotype was observed at least ten times. The V call is TRBV7-9, the J call TRBJ2-5; possibly TRBD1 for D (6 bases). Germline V gene data show CDR1 as SEHNR and CDR2 as FQNEAQ (reference sequence). CDR3 length: 13 amino acids. Deletions cut 6 bases from V and 0 bases from J, with 8 bases between. CDR3 nucleotides: TGTGCCAGCAGTCGGACAGACCAAGAGACCCAGTACTTC. This sequence encodes CASSRTDQETQYF.

This rearrangement joins TRBV12-3 or TRBV12-4 to TRBJ1-5; a weak D match, TRBD1 (6 bases). Trimming left V 5 bases short and J 0 bases short, with 8 bases between. This CDR3 spans 14 amino acids. The CDR3 nucleotides read TGTGCCAGCAGTGGACAGAATAGCAATCAGCCCCAGCATTTT. It is translated as CASSGQNSNQPQHF.

This clonotype has at least ten counts. J is TRBJ1-6 and V is TRBV2, with 11 bases matching TRBD1. From germline, CDR1 is SNHLY and CDR2 FYNNEI. Trimming at V came to 11 bases and at J to 10 bases, leaving 7 bases not matched to a gene. The CDR3 contains 13 residues. CDR3 region: CAGRGTGGSPLHF. The DNA of the CDR3 is TGTGCCGGACGCGGGACAGGGGGATCACCCCTCCACTTT. The full variable domain, completed using reference TRBV2 and TRBJ1-6, is EPEVTQTPSHQVTQMGQEVILRCVPISNHLYFYWYRQILGQKVEFLVSFYNNEISEKSEIFDDQFSVERPDGSNFTLKIRSTKLEDSAMYFCAGRGTGGSPLHFGNGTRLTVT.

This clonotype was found a few times. The chain has TRBV6-2 or TRBV6-3 and TRBJ1-1, with D possibly matching TRBD1 (5 bases). The CDR3 sequence is 14 residues long. Germline V gene data show CDR1 as MNHEY and CDR2 as SVGEGT. Between the trimmed V and J ends, which lost 4 bases and 1 base, there was a span of 10 bases. The CDR3, as DNA: TGTGCCAGCAGTTTCCTCACAGGGAACACTGAAGCTTTCTTT. This encodes CASSFLTGNTEAFF.

The chain uses TRBV3-1 and TRBJ2-5; 7 bases align to TRBD2. CDR1 is LGHDT and CDR2 is YNNKEL in the germline V gene (reference sequence). The ends lost 2 bases at V and 1 base at J; junction bases unmatched: 4. This CDR3 has 15 amino acids. The CDR3, as DNA: TGTGCCAGCAGCCAAAATACGGGGGGCCAAGAGACCCAGTACTTC. Its translation is CASSQNTGGQETQYF.

This clonotype has at least ten counts. The V call is TRBV19, the J call TRBJ1-1; D call uncertain. The V gene's germline CDR1 is LNHDA and CDR2 SQIVND (reference sequence). The germline V and J ends were trimmed by 4 bases and 0 bases, with 6 bases remaining between them. The CDR3 is made up of 13 amino acids. This CDR3 is CASSTQLNTEAFF. CDR3 nucleotides: TGTGCCAGTAGTACACAGCTGAACACTGAAGCTTTCTTT.

This clonotype was found many times. V gene TRBV29-1 combines with J gene TRBJ2-7; the D is unclear. Germline V lookup: CDR1 SQVTM, CDR2 ANQGSEA. This CDR3 has 11 amino acids. V was cut by 7 bases and J by 1 base, with 8 bases left in between. This chain's CDR3 is CSATSSYEQYF. CDR3 DNA: TGCAGCGCCACATCTTCCTACGAGCAGTACTTC.

CDR3 in amino acids: CASSVPGGSRANVLTF. The CDR3 DNA follows: TGTGCCAGCAGCGTCCCGGGGGGGTCGCGGGCCAACGTCCTGACTTTC. This chain joins TRBV9 and TRBJ2-6, with 8 bases aligning to TRBD2. Germline V gives CDR1 SGDLS, CDR2 YYNGEE. After removal of 2 bases from V and 5 bases from J, the junction contained 6 bases not matched to a gene. This CDR3 is built from 16 residues.

The rearrangement uses TRBV6-1 and TRBJ2-3; TRBD2 might be the D (6 bases). The germline gives CDR1 MNHNS, CDR2 SASEGT. The CDR3 is 14 residues long. V gave up 11 bases and J gave up 5 bases, with 20 bases separating them. The CDR3 loop reads CASLQFGGRDTQYF. In DNA, the CDR3 is TGTGCCTCCCTCCAATTCGGGGGACGAGATACGCAGTATTTT.